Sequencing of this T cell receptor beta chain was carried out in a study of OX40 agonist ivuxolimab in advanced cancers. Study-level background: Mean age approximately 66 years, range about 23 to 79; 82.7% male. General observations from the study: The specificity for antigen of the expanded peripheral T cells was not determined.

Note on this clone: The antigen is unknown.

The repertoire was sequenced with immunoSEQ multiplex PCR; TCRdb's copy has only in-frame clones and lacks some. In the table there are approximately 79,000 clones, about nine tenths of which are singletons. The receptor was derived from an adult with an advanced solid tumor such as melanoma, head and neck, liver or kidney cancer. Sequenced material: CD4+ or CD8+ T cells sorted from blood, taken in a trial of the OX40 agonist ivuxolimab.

The CDR3 DNA is TGTGCCAGCAGTGATCATAGGTTACCGGTCGAGCAGTACTTC. This encodes CASSDHRLPVEQYF. This chain joins TRBV25-1 and TRBJ2-7, with D hard to call. Trimming left V 3 bases short and J 6 bases short, with 15 bases between. Germline lookup yields CDR1 MGHDK and CDR2 SYGVNS. The CDR3 spans 14 residues.